Below, 10 T cell receptor beta chains from the same sample are listed, as sequenced in a study of shared clonotypes between healthy human individuals. Clones were sequenced by immunoSEQ multiplex PCR, and TCRdb holds only the in-frame ones, with some missing. Here the sample spans about 750,000 clones, 80% to 95% being singletons. CD45RO negativity and positive selection for CCR7 defined naive CD8 cells, a population that excluded terminally differentiated effector memory CD45RA+ cells. The sample was naive CD8+ T cells sorted from blood. The source is a man under 40 in good health.

The chain combines TRBV28 with TRBJ2-3, with 7 bases fitting TRBD1. This CDR3 region has 16 residues. Trimming cost V 4 bases and J 1 base; bases outside gene matches: 8. Germline V lookup: CDR1 MDHEN, CDR2 SYDVKM. The CDR3: CASSSLDRAGTDTQYF. CDR3 sequence (DNA): TGTGCCAGCAGTTCCCTAGACAGGGCAGGCACAGATACGCAGTATTTT. Full variable domain (outside the CDR3, taken from reference TRBV28 and TRBJ2-3): DVKVTQSSRYLVKRTGEKVFLECVQDMDHENMFWYRQDPGLGLRLIYFSYDVKMKEKGDIPEGYSVSREKKERFSLILESASTNQTSMYLCASSSLDRAGTDTQYFGPGTRLTVL.

This chain links TRBV27 with TRBJ2-3; tentative D call: TRBD2 (5 bases). V was shortened by 2 bases and J by 0 bases, with 9 bases between the two germline ends. The length of the CDR3 is 15 residues. Germline V gene data show CDR1 as MNHEY and CDR2 as SMNVEV (reference sequence). The CDR3 sequence is CASSLRADSTDTQYF. The CDR3 nucleotides read TGTGCCAGCAGTTTAAGAGCGGACAGCACAGATACGCAGTATTTT.

This sequence joins TRBV2 and TRBJ2-3; 9 bases agree with TRBD2. V dropped 8 bases and J dropped 3; count of bases not matched to a gene: 24. The germline gives CDR1 SNHLY, CDR2 FYNNEI. This CDR3 contains 20 residues. CDR3 region: CASQGAGALAGGPRTDTQYF. CDR3 nucleotides: TGTGCCAGCCAAGGTGCAGGGGCGCTCGCGGGAGGGCCGAGGACAGATACGCAGTATTTT. Together with reference TRBV2 and TRBJ2-3, the CDR3 gives the full variable domain: EPEVTQTPSHQVTQMGQEVILRCVPISNHLYFYWYRQILGQKVEFLVSFYNNEISEKSEIFDDQFSVERPDGSNFTLKIRSTKLEDSAMYFCASQGAGALAGGPRTDTQYFGPGTRLTVL.

The chain carries TRBV29-1 and TRBJ2-1; TRBD1 matches 7 bases. The CDR3 is 14 amino acids. Germline lookup yields CDR1 SQVTM and CDR2 ANQGSEA. CDR3 bases: TGCAGTTCCCAGACAGGGAGATCCTACAATGAGCAGTTCTTC. Its protein product is CSSQTGRSYNEQFF.

The chain has TRBV30 and TRBJ2-7; 12 bases are a match to TRBD2. This CDR3 region has 13 residues. With V trimmed by 5 bases and J by 4 bases, 3 bases remained unmatched. The germline V gene has CDR1 GTSNPN and CDR2 SVGIG (reference sequence). The CDR3 DNA follows: TGTGCCTGGGGACTAGCGGGACTATACGAGCAGTACTTC. It encodes CAWGLAGLYEQYF.

The rearrangement links TRBV29-1 to TRBJ2-2, with 10 nucleotides matching TRBD1. CDR1 and CDR2 from the germline V gene are SQVTM and ANQGSEA. The CDR3 is 15 residues long. V was clipped by 4 bases and J by 5 bases; unmatched bases: 7. The CDR3 DNA follows: TGCAGCGTTGCCGCCGGGACAGGGGTTACCGGGGAGCTGTTTTTT. It encodes CSVAAGTGVTGELFF.

The chain is built from TRBV5-5 and TRBJ2-7; D is uncertain. There are 14 residues in the CDR3. Trimming took 6 bases from V and 0 from J, leaving 13 bases between them. CDR1 and CDR2 from the germline V gene are SGHKS and YYEKEE (reference sequence). The CDR3 DNA sequence: TGTGCCAGCACCCAAGGCAGAAGCTCCTACGAGCAGTACTTC. This encodes CASTQGRSSYEQYF.

The chain couples TRBV27 to TRBJ2-1, with TRBD2 as a possible D gene (6 bases). The germline CDR1 and CDR2 sequences are MNHEY and SMNVEV (reference sequence). The CDR3 has 16 residues. V gave up 2 bases and J gave up 7 bases, with 18 bases separating them. The CDR3 loop reads CASSLSIQGGRNEQFF. For the CDR3, the DNA is TGTGCCAGCAGTTTAAGCATCCAGGGAGGTAGGAATGAGCAGTTCTTC.

V is TRBV7-9 and J is TRBJ2-2, with D uncertain. Trimming removed 3 bases from V and 1 base from J, with 6 bases in between. From germline, CDR1 is SEHNR and CDR2 FQNEAQ (reference sequence). CDR3 length: 14 residues. The chain's CDR3 is CASSFGGNTGELFF. CDR3 DNA sequence: TGTGCCAGCAGCTTCGGCGGGAACACCGGGGAGCTGTTTTTT.

This sequence joins TRBV10-2 and TRBJ2-5; maybe TRBD1 (6 bases). CDR3 length: 12 amino acids. The V end lost 8 bases, the J end lost 1 base, and 8 bases lay between the germline ends. CDR1 and CDR2 from the germline V gene are WSHSY and SAAADI. The CDR3 DNA is TGCGCCAGCCAGGACAGCCAAGAGACCCAGTACTTC. Translated: CASQDSQETQYF.